Described below is a single T cell receptor beta chain sequence and its context. The read stops 3 residues short of the end of the CDR3; the missing end is completed from the germline J gene. The data were obtained in a study of T cells in women clearing cervical HPV infection. The wider study: Controls' single incident HPV16 infection cleared within 12 months without precancer.

The CDR3 spans 13 residues. Germline lookup yields CDR1 SEHNR and CDR2 FQNEAQ (reference sequence). Using immunoSEQ multiplex PCR, the repertoire was profiled, and TCRdb retains in-frame clones only, with some absent. The listing contains approximately 16,000 clones. The sequence was obtained from a woman aged 18-69 years with a cervical HPV16 infection that either progressed to CIN3+ or cleared (not recorded which). The sample was blood buffy coat. The rearrangement uses TRBV7-9 and TRBJ1-2; no reliable D call. Partial CDR3 DNA: TGTGCCAGCAGCTTACAGGAAACGGGGAGC. Residues: CASSLQETGS. From start to end, the CDR3 is CASSLQETGSYTF. Supplemented by reference TRBV7-9 and TRBJ1-2, the full variable domain reads DTGVSQNPRHKITKRGQNVTFRCDPISEHNRLYWYRQTLGQGPEFLTYFQNEAQLEKSRLLSDRFSAERPKGSFSTLEIQRTEQGDSAMYLCASSLQETGSYTFGSGTRLTVV.